Presented here are 7 T cell receptor beta chains from one specimen sequenced in a study of CD8+CD57+ T cells in acquired aplastic anemia. The use of genomic DNA as template underpinned the TCR beta VDJ and CDR3 profiling. TCRdb used MiXCR to reprocess the reads, holding one entry per CDR3 protein. Of fewer than 200,000 distinct CDR3 sequences listed, about 60% are singletons. Source material: sorted CD4+, CD8+, or CD8+CD57+ T cells (not recorded which) from PBMCs. These receptor sequences come from a human donor in good health.

This clonotype was counted ten times or more. The chain joins TRBV7-9 to TRBJ2-1; perhaps D is TRBD1 or TRBD2 (5 bases each). The CDR3 covers 15 residues. Trimming removed 5 bases from V and 3 bases from J, with 14 bases in between. Germline loops: CDR1 SEHNR, CDR2 FQNEAQ (reference sequence). CDR3 amino acids: CASSHRDGFYNEQFF. The DNA of the CDR3 is TGTGCCAGCAGCCACCGGGACGGATTCTACAATGAGCAGTTCTTC. Full variable domain (remainder filled in from reference TRBV7-9 and TRBJ2-1): DTGVSQNPRHKITKRGQNVTFRCDPISEHNRLYWYRQTLGQGPEFLTYFQNEAQLEKSRLLSDRFSAERPKGSFSTLEIQRTEQGDSAMYLCASSHRDGFYNEQFFGPGTRLTVL.

A word on this clonotype: A read error may be the cause here, since a much bigger clone is one base away. This chain connects TRBV7-3 to TRBJ2-3, with D possibly TRBD2 on 6 matching bases. Per the germline V gene, CDR1 is SGHTA and CDR2 is FQGTGA. This CDR3 has 15 amino acids. The CDR3 reads CASSLSGASIDAQYF. As DNA, the CDR3 is TGTGCCAGCAGCCTTAGCGGAGCTAGCATAGATGCGCAGTATTTT.

The chain has TRBV19 and TRBJ2-5; the D is unclear. This CDR3 is built from 13 residues. Germline V gene sequence: CDR1 LNHDA, CDR2 SQIVND (reference sequence). Trimming took 1 base from V and 5 from J, leaving 8 bases between them. CDR3 sequence reads: CASSIGGSETQYF. The CDR3 DNA sequence: TGTGCCAGTAGTATAGGCGGATCGGAGACCCAGTACTTC.

The rearrangement joins TRBV5-1 to TRBJ1-6; a weak D match, TRBD1 (5 bases). Trimming took off 4 bases at V and 10 bases at J, with 12 bases between the two ends. CDR1 and CDR2 (germline): SGHRS, YFSETQ. The CDR3 has 13 amino acids. The CDR3 DNA sequence: TGCGCCAGCAGCGGGGACCCGGGGTCACCCCTCCACTTT. It translates to CASSGDPGSPLHF.

The rearrangement links TRBV19 to TRBJ2-7; TRBD1 matches at 9 bases. The V gene end was trimmed by 5 bases and the J gene end by 5 bases; junction bases not matched to a gene: 10. The germline gives CDR1 LNHDA, CDR2 SQIVND (reference sequence). There are 15 residues in the CDR3. The CDR3 DNA is TGTGCCAGTAGTTCCCCGGGACAGGGTCGCGACGAGCAGTACTTC. Translated: CASSSPGQGRDEQYF.

V gene TRBV19 combines with J gene TRBJ1-1; a possible D gene is TRBD1 (5 bases). CDR1 and CDR2 (germline): LNHDA, SQIVND (reference sequence). The CDR3 totals 13 residues. Deletions cut 5 bases from V and 3 bases from J, with 10 bases between. The CDR3 nucleotides read TGTGCCAGTAGTGCGAGACAGCACACTGAAGCTTTCTTT. Translating it yields CASSARQHTEAFF.

The J gene is TRBJ2-6, the V gene TRBV10-3; D is unclear. Trimming took off 4 bases at V and 4 bases at J, with 11 bases between the two ends. The length of the CDR3 is 15 residues. CDR1 ENHRY and CDR2 SYGVKD come from the germline V gene. The CDR3 loop reads CAISGQGAGANVLTF. As DNA, the CDR3 is TGTGCCATCAGTGGTCAAGGCGCGGGGGCCAACGTCCTGACTTTC.